A single T cell receptor (beta chain) is shown here with its context. The V gene's germline CDR1 is SNHLY and CDR2 FYNNEI. The CDR3 totals 11 residues. V was shortened by 3 bases and J by 8 bases, with 5 bases between the two germline ends. The data are from a study of blood T cell repertoires in COVID-19. Study-level background: In each case, the material was cDNA or gDNA derived from T cells, B-cell-depleted T cells, or PBMCs.

In the authors' workflow: Amplified reference gene primers provided the basis for estimating nucleated cell counts. Data came from immunoSEQ multiplex PCR; TCRdb stores just in-frame clones and leaves some out. V, J and clone size are taken as reported in that table, and D and trimming were inferred from the DNA itself. The repertoire holds about 49,000 clones, with 86% as singletons. The chain links TRBV2 to TRBJ2-1, with no clear D. The receptor was derived from a middle-aged man with active COVID-19. Sequences were obtained from peripheral blood. This CDR3 reads CASSDEDEQFF. The CDR3 DNA reads as TGTGCCAGCAGTGACGAGGATGAGCAGTTCTTC.